This TCR beta chain was identified during a study of response to subunit inactivated influenza vaccine. This clonotype came up a few times. Its cognate antigen is unknown. Study results and caveats: A suggestion made by the authors is that each seasonal influenza vaccination recruits few new T cells.

Germline CDR1 is MDHEN and CDR2 is SYDVKM. The junction had 10 bases not matched to a gene; V was cut back by 7 bases and J by 4 bases. The CDR3 covers 15 residues. TCRdb used MiXCR to reprocess the RT-PCR reads, holding one entry per CDR3 protein. Among about 520,000 distinct CDR3 sequences listed, approximately 24% were seen once. The receptor's source is a man over 45 who received an inactivated influenza vaccine. The sequencing here drew on CD4+ T cells sorted from PBMCs, taken around 5 days after vaccination. The J gene is TRBJ1-2, the V gene TRBV28; TRBD1 matches 9 bases. DNA for the CDR3: TGTGCCAGCACCCGAGGGGGACAGGGAGGCTATGGCTACACCTTC. Amino acids: CASTRGGQGGYGYTF.